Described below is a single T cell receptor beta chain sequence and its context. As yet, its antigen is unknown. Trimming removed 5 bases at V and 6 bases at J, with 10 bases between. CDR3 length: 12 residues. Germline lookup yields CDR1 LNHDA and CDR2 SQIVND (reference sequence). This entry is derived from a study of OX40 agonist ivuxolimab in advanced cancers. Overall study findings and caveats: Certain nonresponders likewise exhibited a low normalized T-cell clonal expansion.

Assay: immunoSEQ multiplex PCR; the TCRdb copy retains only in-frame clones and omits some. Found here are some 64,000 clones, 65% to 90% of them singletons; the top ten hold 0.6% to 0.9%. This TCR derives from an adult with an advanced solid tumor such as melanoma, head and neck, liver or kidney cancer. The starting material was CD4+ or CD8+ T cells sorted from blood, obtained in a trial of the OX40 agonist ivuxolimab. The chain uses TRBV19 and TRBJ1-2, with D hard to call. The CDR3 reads CASSSNYDGYTF. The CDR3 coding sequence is TGTGCCAGTAGTTCAAACTACGATGGCTACACCTTC.